The source of this T cell receptor (beta chain) is a study of cytotoxic CD8 clonotypes in ibrutinib-treated CLL. The CDR3 length is 16 residues. Germline-derived CDR1 and CDR2 are LNHDA and SQIVND (reference sequence). Trimming removed 1 base at V and 4 bases at J, with 13 bases between. Produced via immunoSEQ multiplex PCR; TCRdb's table is partial and in-frame only. Here the sample spans 73,000 or so clones, roughly two thirds being singletons. The starting material was PBMCs, obtained after 12 months of ibrutinib treatment. This clonotype was obtained from a human donor with chronic lymphocytic leukemia. J is TRBJ2-2 and V is TRBV19, with D uncertain. CDR3 loop: CASSIGVGQATGELFF. CDR3 DNA sequence: TGTGCCAGTAGTATAGGGGTCGGGCAGGCCACCGGGGAGCTGTTTTTT. Supplemented by reference TRBV19 and TRBJ2-2, the full variable domain reads DGGITQSPKYLFRKEGQNVTLSCEQNLNHDAMYWYRQDPGQGLRLIYYSQIVNDFQKGDIAEGYSVSREKKESFPLTVTSAQKNPTAFYLCASSIGVGQATGELFFGEGSRLTVL.